The clone carrying this T cell receptor (beta chain) was seen only a few times. Its specificity is unknown. A multiplex PCR was run with 60 Vbeta primers and 13 Jbeta primers. In the original processing: Later, some 79 million unique TCR beta chains were counted in an analysis, and about 12 million of them were shared. The assay was immunoSEQ multiplex PCR, and TCRdb's table has in-frame clones only and misses some. V and J calls and clone size are given by that table; D and trimming were obtained from the DNA. The sample has 100,000 to 120,000 clones, 13% to 15% seen once. Germline V gene data show CDR1 as SGHDN and CDR2 as FVKESK. CDR3 length: 15 residues. V was clipped by 1 base and J by 5 bases, with 15 bases between them. The data were obtained in a study of cytomegalovirus exposure and HLA in healthy donors. Study-level background: Assignment to the Caucasian-associated ancestry cluster applied to roughly 80% of the approximately 400 genotyped donors.

Study-wide results and limits: Further analysis, carried out later, found HLA-associated TCR beta chains more clonally expanded than equally common other chains. In an earlier analysis, in 540 or so donors, most V segments appeared productive either ~87% or ~30% of the time.

This clonotype originated in a female donor in good health and CMV-seronegative. This chain links TRBV14 with TRBJ2-7; possible D gene TRBD1, 5 bases. Sequenced material: PBMCs. The CDR3, as DNA: TGTGCCAGCAGCCAAGGGGCAGGGCGGATCCACGAGCAGTACTTC. Amino acid sequence: CASSQGAGRIHEQYF. Full variable domain (remainder filled in from reference TRBV14 and TRBJ2-7): EAGVTQFPSHSVIEKGQTVTLRCDPISGHDNLYWYRRVMGKEIKFLLHFVKESKQDESGMPNNRFLAERTGGTYSTLKVQPAELEDSGVYFCASSQGAGRIHEQYFGPGTRLTVT.